This record covers a single T cell receptor beta chain. Its antigen has not been determined. No quality values exist for individual bases; no much larger clone is one base distant. TCRbeta CDR3 regions were amplified from genomic DNA using the immunoSEQ Assay, a bias-controlled multiplex PCR. Regarding the original processing steps: Within the assay, amplification of reference gene primers was used to estimate how many nucleated cells each sample contained. To quantify the absolute abundance of each unique TCRbeta CDR3 rearrangement, sequence reads were collapsed and filtered. For each sample, productive Simpson clonality was calculated by taking the square root of Simpson's diversity index across productive rearrangements. TCRdb provides this immuneACCESS table in a form limited to in-frame rearrangements. Some clones are lacking; in checked studies, under half of them reflect an unresolved V gene, and why the rest are absent is not known. V, J and clone size derive from that table, while D and trimming were established from the DNA sequence. The sample has over 100,000 clones on record, 84% of them singletons. The ten top clones hold around 4.2% of the sample.

This sample is part of a study of blood T cell repertoires in COVID-19 (dated by TCRdb to about 2020). Regarding the study in general: Samples covering the acute and convalescent phases of COVID-19 were provided by collaborators in the United States, Italy and Spain. The samples were drawn from the first 160 participants of the ongoing ImmuneRACE study and from roughly 1,300 subjects provided by 6 global collaborators. The repertoires were released in a freely available public database meant as a resource for research on the immune response to SARS-CoV-2. Sample metadata almost always included a de-identified subject ID, COVID-19 status, age in years and sex. Subjects who had been exposed to COVID-19, were actively infected with it, or had recovered from it provided the deeply sampled blood TCRbeta repertoires that made up the dataset. The material from the prospective study consisted of cDNA or gDNA derived from T cells, B-cell-depleted T cells, or PBMCs. Where HLA class I and class II types were available, the types were taken from metadata supplied by the sample provider, not from assay-based typing.

Results and caveats for the whole study, not just this receptor: The amount of clinical and demographic metadata varied by source and participant and was provided uncurated.

In the prospective study, participants were roughly 18 to 100 years old, resided in 24 geographic areas of the United States, and were enrolled through a virtual design. To assign participants to cohorts, the prospective study relied on clinical history that participants themselves reported in a screening survey and a study questionnaire. Recovered participants in ImmuneRACE Cohort 3 were defined as having two consecutive negative NP/OP PCR tests, clearance from a healthcare professional, or resolution of symptoms. In the prospective study, mobile phlebotomists collected whole blood, serum and a nasopharyngeal or oropharyngeal swab from each participant. Prospective study participants could optionally give additional blood draws and questionnaires over an approximately two-month period. Before DNA extraction, blood samples from the prospective study were shipped at room temperature or frozen. CDR1 and CDR2, looked up from the germline V gene, are SGHRS and YFSETQ. V is clipped by 5 bases and J by 4 bases, and the sequence between their germline boundaries is 21 bases long. From the cysteine through the phenylalanine, the CDR3 covers 17 amino acids. The DNA shown is the 51-base CDR3, in frame from base 1.

Sequenced material: PBMCs or T cells enriched from blood (not recorded which). This receptor was taken from a woman aged 25 to 39 who had recovered from COVID-19. Recombination joined TRBV5-1 with TRBJ2-2; TRBD2 is perhaps the D gene, given 6 matching bases. The CDR3 has the sequence CASSSVKLAEPTGELFF. The sequenced DNA is TGCGCCAGCAGTTCCGTGAAACTAGCCGAGCCCACCGGGGAGCTGTTTTTT.